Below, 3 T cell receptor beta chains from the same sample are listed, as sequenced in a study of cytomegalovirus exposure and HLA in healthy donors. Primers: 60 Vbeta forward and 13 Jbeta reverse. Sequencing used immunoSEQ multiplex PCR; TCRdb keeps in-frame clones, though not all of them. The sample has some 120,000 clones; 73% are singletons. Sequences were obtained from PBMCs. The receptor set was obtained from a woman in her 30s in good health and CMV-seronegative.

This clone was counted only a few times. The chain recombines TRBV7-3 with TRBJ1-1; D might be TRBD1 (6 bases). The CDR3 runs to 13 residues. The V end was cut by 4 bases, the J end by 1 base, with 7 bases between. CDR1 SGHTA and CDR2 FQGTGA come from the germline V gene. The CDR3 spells CASSSTGNTEAFF. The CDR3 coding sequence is TGTGCCAGCAGCTCGACAGGGAACACTGAAGCTTTCTTT.

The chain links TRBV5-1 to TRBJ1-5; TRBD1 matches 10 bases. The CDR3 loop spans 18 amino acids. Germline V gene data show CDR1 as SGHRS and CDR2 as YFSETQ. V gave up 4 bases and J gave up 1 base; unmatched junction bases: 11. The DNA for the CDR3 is TGCGCCAGCAGCCACGACAGGGGGCGGCGGAGGAGCAATCAGCCCCAGCATTTT. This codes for CASSHDRGRRRSNQPQHF.

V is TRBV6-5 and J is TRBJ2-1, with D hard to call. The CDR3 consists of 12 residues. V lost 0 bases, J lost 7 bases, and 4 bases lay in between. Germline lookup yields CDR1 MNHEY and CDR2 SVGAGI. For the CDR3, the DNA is TGTGCCAGCAGTTACTCGAGGAATGAGCAGTTCTTC. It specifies CASSYSRNEQFF.